A selection of T cell receptor beta chains follows, all from one sample in a study of control samples from healthy donors and cancer patients. The table came from immunoSEQ multiplex PCR; TCRdb's copy has only in-frame clones and leaves some out. This table has fewer than 95,000 clones, about 89% appearing once. What was sequenced was blood. Receptors were obtained from a man between 25 and 39 years old in good health. Each CDR3 is given without its conserved first and last residue. The order of the fields is V gene, J gene, D gene, CDR3 protein. A D gene is named only where the DNA matches it firmly.

TRBV4-1	TRBJ1-5	NA	ASSQGAGSQPQH
TRBV11-2	TRBJ1-1	TRBD1	ASSLGDRGAGENTEAF
TRBV10-1	TRBJ2-7	NA	ASYRVLIGYEQY
TRBV5-7	TRBJ2-3	NA	ASSLIPYPGTDTQY
TRBV6-4	TRBJ2-1	TRBD2	ASSPHSGGPIYNEQF
TRBV6-5	TRBJ1-2	TRBD1	ASSHDRGDYGYT
TRBV27	TRBJ2-2	NA	ASNSLPTGELF
TRBV7-9	TRBJ2-7	NA	ASSPWGGEQY
TRBV19	TRBJ2-7	NA	ASSWAPRIYEQY
TRBV29-1	TRBJ2-3	TRBD1	SARTGMADTQY
TRBV4-2	TRBJ1-5	NA	ASSQEVGAGNQPQH
TRBV3-1/TRBV3-2	TRBJ1-2	NA	ASSQLGGAATNYGYT
TRBV19	TRBJ1-3	NA	ASSSAGPALGNTIY
TRBV5-1	TRBJ2-1	TRBD1	ASSGGQGVPYNEQF
TRBV30	TRBJ1-3	NA	AWSVQGVGGNTIY
TRBV9	TRBJ1-1	TRBD1	ASSPRWTGNTEAF
TRBV9	TRBJ2-3	TRBD2	ASSVGKRPGGDTQY
TRBV5-5	TRBJ2-5	TRBD2	ASSLGIAGVQETQY
TRBV27	TRBJ1-5	TRBD1	ASSQQGSHQPQH